The sequence of this T cell receptor beta chain was determined in a study of T cells after yellow fever vaccination. For this clonotype: Its antigen remains unknown.

Study outcomes and limitations: After the booster, over 95% of CD4 and about nine tenths of CD8 primary-response clones were re-detected.

Germline-derived CDR1 and CDR2 are SEHNR and FQNEAQ (reference sequence). Germline trimming cut 7 bases from V and 4 bases from J; bases unmatched to any gene: 7. This CDR3 spans 16 amino acids. A process of 5'RACE template switching, which added a universal primer site and UMIs, was used to make TCR cDNA. Each CDR3 protein is one row after TCRdb ran MiXCR on the 5' RACE reads. The sample comprises hundreds of thousands of distinct CDR3 sequences, around 3.6% of which are singletons, and roughly a quarter rests with the top ten. The chain employs TRBV7-9 and TRBJ2-2, with TRBD2 identical over 12 bases. This clonotype originated in a man aged 18 to 35 who received the YFV17D yellow fever vaccine. The starting material was PBMCs, obtained on the day of the yellow fever booster vaccination. CDR3 amino acids: CASTPTSGGSTGELFF. The CDR3 DNA reads TGTGCCAGCACCCCGACTAGCGGGGGATCCACCGGGGAGCTGTTTTTT.